This entry concerns a single T cell receptor beta chain. As yet, its antigen is unknown. These data originate in a study of vaccination effects on CD4 cells after COVID-19. For the study at large: The cohort was immunized with two doses of either the BNT162b2 or mRNA-1273 vaccine.

Generated by immunoSEQ multiplex PCR, the TCRdb table keeps only in-frame clones and is missing some. The repertoire consists of about 27,000 clones, with approximately 70% occurring once and the leading ten covering roughly 22%. The study's findings and limits: Marked clonal contraction of both clone types appeared late after vaccination.

Expansion with viral peptide pools was applied to antigen-specific CD4+ T cells by the ViraFEST assay prior to sequencing. CD4+ T cells were isolated after around 10 days of culture. Neither prior SARS-CoV-2 infection nor positive nucleocapsid antibodies were present in the vaccine recipients. Each well held a few million PBMC cultured with about 10 ug/ml peptides and around 11 IU/ml IL-2. With 6 bases removed from V and 2 bases from J, the gap between germline ends came to 2 bases. Germline V gene sequence: CDR1 KGHDR, CDR2 SFDVKD. The CDR3 has 11 residues. Sample: CD4+ T cells from PBMCs cultured with HCoV-NL63 spike peptides, taken before COVID-19 vaccination. The sequence was obtained from a human donor who received a COVID-19 vaccine. The chain combines TRBV24-1 with TRBJ2-3; no clear D. CDR3: CATSNTDTQYF. The CDR3 nucleotides read TGTGCCACCAGTAACACAGATACGCAGTATTTT.